This is a list of T cell receptor beta chains from one sample in a study of blood T cell repertoires in COVID-19. The protocol was immunoSEQ multiplex PCR, while the TCRdb copy is restricted to in-frame clones and leaves out a portion. The sample records some 170,000 clones, approximately 95% being singletons. Sequenced material: peripheral blood. These receptors originate from an older woman with COVID-19, enrolled during active disease. The CDR3 runs from the conserved cysteine through the conserved F or W. A D gene is named only where the DNA matches it firmly. Size values are once, few and many counts, or a class for expanded clones, and some rows have none.

CASSLPQGMNTEAFF,TGTGCCAGCAGCTTACCGCAGGGCATGAACACTGAAGCTTTCTTT,NA,TRBV7-6,TRBJ1-1,NA
CASSVDQQGVLSPLHF,TGTGCCAGCAGCGTAGACCAGCAGGGGGTTCTTTCACCCCTCCACTTT,TRBD1,TRBV9,TRBJ1-6,NA
CAISGGGLGEKLFF,TGTGCCATCAGTGGGGGGGGCCTGGGTGAAAAACTGTTTTTT,NA,TRBV10-3,TRBJ1-4,NA
CASRPVIQGGTGELFF,TGCGCCAGCAGGCCAGTCATACAGGGTGGCACCGGGGAGCTGTTTTTT,NA,TRBV5-1,TRBJ2-2,NA
CASSGGQGSYQPQHF,TGTGCCAGCAGCGGGGGACAGGGCTCTTATCAGCCCCAGCATTTT,TRBD1,TRBV9,TRBJ1-5,NA
CASRGQGNYGYTF,TGTGCCAGCAGAGGACAGGGCAACTATGGCTACACCTTC,TRBD1,TRBV12-3/TRBV12-4,TRBJ1-2,NA
CASSTDRGAWDTQYF,TGTGCCAGCAGCACTGACAGGGGGGCTTGGGATACGCAGTATTTT,TRBD1,TRBV11-2,TRBJ2-3,NA
CASSLARGDVGYTF,TGTGCCAGCAGCTTAGCGCGGGGGGACGTTGGCTACACCTTC,NA,TRBV7-9,TRBJ1-2,NA
CASSLSVAGAGYNEQFF,TGTGCCAGCAGCTTATCGGTAGCGGGGGCAGGGTACAATGAGCAGTTCTTC,TRBD2,TRBV7-6,TRBJ2-1,NA
CASSTTGDREAFF,TGTGCCAGTAGTACCACAGGGGATAGAGAAGCTTTCTTT,TRBD1,TRBV19,TRBJ1-1,NA
CASSQDLSNQPQHF,TGTGCCAGCAGCCAAGATCTGAGCAATCAGCCCCAGCATTTT,NA,TRBV3-1/TRBV3-2,TRBJ1-5,once
CASSNRQGWTEAFF,TGTGCCAGCAGTAATCGACAGGGCTGGACTGAAGCTTTCTTT,TRBD1,TRBV6-2/TRBV6-3,TRBJ1-1,NA
CASRAGQGSRSPLHF,TGTGCCAGCAGAGCGGGACAGGGGAGTAGGTCACCCCTCCACTTT,TRBD1,TRBV6-5,TRBJ1-6,NA
CASSIQPGGGANVLTF,TGTGCCAGCAGCATCCAGCCGGGTGGTGGGGCCAACGTCCTGACTTTC,NA,TRBV27,TRBJ2-6,NA
CASSLVEGGSTEAFF,TGCGCCAGCAGCTTGGTTGAGGGTGGTAGCACTGAAGCTTTCTTT,NA,TRBV5-1,TRBJ1-1,NA
CASSHTGDTEAFF,TGTGCCAGCAGCCACACAGGGGATACTGAAGCTTTCTTT,TRBD1,TRBV7-8,TRBJ1-1,NA
CASTSSGTVYGYTF,TGTGCCAGCACTTCCTCCGGGACAGTCTATGGCTACACCTTC,TRBD1,TRBV11-2,TRBJ1-2,once
CASSALGTGRTEAFF,TGTGCCAGCAGCGCCCTTGGGACAGGGAGGACTGAAGCTTTCTTT,TRBD1,TRBV9,TRBJ1-1,NA
CASSLDPSGTGYSPLHF,TGTGCCAGCAGTCTCGACCCGTCCGGGACAGGGTACTCACCCCTCCACTTT,TRBD1,TRBV6-6,TRBJ1-6,NA
CAISESTGTQPQHF,TGTGCCATCAGTGAGTCAACAGGGACTCAGCCCCAGCATTTT,NA,TRBV10-3,TRBJ1-5,NA
CASSVSGGVSTGELFF,TGTGCCAGCAGCGTGAGCGGGGGGGTAAGCACCGGGGAGCTGTTTTTT,TRBD2,TRBV5-4,TRBJ2-2,once
CASSHRGRGGLYEQFF,TGTGCCAGCAGCCATCGCGGGCGGGGGGGCCTCTATGAGCAGTTCTTC,TRBD2,TRBV4-2,TRBJ2-1,once
CASTPGGAYEQYF,TGTGCCAGCACCCCAGGGGGAGCCTACGAGCAGTACTTC,TRBD1,TRBV7-9,TRBJ2-7,NA
CASSQNPDRVGEKLFF,TGTGCCAGCTCACAAAATCCCGACAGGGTGGGTGAAAAACTGTTTTTT,TRBD1,TRBV18,TRBJ1-4,NA
CASSPTGTGGDGSPLHF,TGTGCCAGCAGCCCCACGGGGACAGGGGGCGACGGTTCACCCCTCCACTTT,TRBD1,TRBV5-5,TRBJ1-6,NA
CASSLGVRDTEAFF,TGCGCCAGCAGCCTCGGGGTAAGGGACACTGAAGCTTTCTTT,NA,TRBV5-1,TRBJ1-1,NA
CASSLRVRAGGQPQHF,TGTGCCAGCAGCTTAAGGGTAAGGGCTGGAGGGCAGCCCCAGCATTTT,NA,TRBV11-3,TRBJ1-5,NA
CSVAGDKDYGYTF,TGCAGCGTTGCAGGGGACAAGGACTATGGCTACACCTTC,NA,TRBV29-1,TRBJ1-2,NA
CASSLAVTGGLNEQFF,TGTGCTAGCAGCTTAGCGGTGACAGGGGGCCTAAATGAGCAGTTCTTC,TRBD1,TRBV7-7,TRBJ2-1,NA
CASSITGGLAEAFF,TGTGCCAGCAGCATCACAGGGGGTCTCGCTGAAGCTTTCTTT,TRBD1,TRBV7-9,TRBJ1-1,NA
CASSRGGTFRGNTIYF,TGTGCCAGCAGCCGCGGGGGGACTTTTCGCGGAAACACTATATATTTT,NA,TRBV7-2,TRBJ1-3,NA
CASSSGTGALGEQYF,TGTGCCAGCAGCTCCGGGACAGGGGCACTGGGCGAGCAGTACTTC,TRBD1,TRBV9,TRBJ2-7,once
CSASLRESVGYTF,TGCAGTGCTAGTCTCCGGGAATCCGTCGGCTACACCTTC,NA,TRBV20-1,TRBJ1-2,once
CASSLATGHNEKLFF,TGTGCCAGCAGCTTGGCGACAGGACATAATGAAAAACTGTTTTTT,NA,TRBV5-5,TRBJ1-4,once